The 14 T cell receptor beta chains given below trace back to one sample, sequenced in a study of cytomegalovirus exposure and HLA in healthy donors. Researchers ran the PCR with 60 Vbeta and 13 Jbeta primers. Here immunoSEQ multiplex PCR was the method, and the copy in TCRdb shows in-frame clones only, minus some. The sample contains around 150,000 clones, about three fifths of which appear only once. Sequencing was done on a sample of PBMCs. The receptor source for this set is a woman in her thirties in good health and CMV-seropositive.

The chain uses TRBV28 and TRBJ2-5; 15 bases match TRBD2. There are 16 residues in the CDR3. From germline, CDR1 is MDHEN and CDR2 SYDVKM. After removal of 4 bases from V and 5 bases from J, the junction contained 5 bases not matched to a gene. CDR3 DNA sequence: TGTGCCAGCAGTTGGACTAGCGGGGGGGCAGGGGAGACCCAGTACTTC. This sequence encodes CASSWTSGGAGETQYF.

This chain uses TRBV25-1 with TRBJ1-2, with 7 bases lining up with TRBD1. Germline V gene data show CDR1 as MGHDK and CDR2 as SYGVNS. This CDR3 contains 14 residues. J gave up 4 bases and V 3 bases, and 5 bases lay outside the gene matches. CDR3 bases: TGTGCCAGCAGTGAGGCTCCAGGGGGCTATGGCTACACCTTC. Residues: CASSEAPGGYGYTF.

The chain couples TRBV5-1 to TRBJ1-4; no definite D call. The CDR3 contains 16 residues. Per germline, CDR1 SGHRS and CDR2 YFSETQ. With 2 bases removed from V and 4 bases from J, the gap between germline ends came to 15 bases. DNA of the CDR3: TGCGCCAGCAGCTTACTCCCTGGAGGGCGTAATGAAAAACTGTTTTTT. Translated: CASSLLPGGRNEKLFF. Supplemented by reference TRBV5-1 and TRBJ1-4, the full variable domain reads KAGVTQTPRYLIKTRGQQVTLSCSPISGHRSVSWYQQTPGQGLQFLFEYFSETQRNKGNFPGRFSGRQFSNSRSEMNVSTLELGDSALYLCASSLLPGGRNEKLFFGSGTQLSVL.

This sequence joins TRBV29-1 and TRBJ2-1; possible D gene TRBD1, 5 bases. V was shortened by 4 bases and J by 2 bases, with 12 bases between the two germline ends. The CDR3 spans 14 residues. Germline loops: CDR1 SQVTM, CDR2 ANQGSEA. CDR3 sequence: CSVGRSGTYNEQFF. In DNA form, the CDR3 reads TGCAGCGTTGGCCGATCAGGGACCTACAATGAGCAGTTCTTC.

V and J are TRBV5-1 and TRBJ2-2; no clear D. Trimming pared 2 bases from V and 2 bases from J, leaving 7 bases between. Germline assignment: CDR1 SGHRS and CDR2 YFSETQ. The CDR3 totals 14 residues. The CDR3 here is CASSLRVNTGELFF. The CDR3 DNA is TGCGCCAGCAGCTTAAGAGTTAACACCGGGGAGCTGTTTTTT.

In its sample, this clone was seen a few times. This CDR3 is CATDRGNTEAFF. In nucleotides, the CDR3 is TGTGCCACAGACAGGGGGAACACTGAAGCTTTCTTT. This sequence joins TRBV7-9 and TRBJ1-1; TRBD1 aligns across 8 bases. CDR3 length: 12 residues. CDR1 and CDR2 (germline): SEHNR, FQNEAQ (reference sequence). With V trimmed by 10 bases and J by 1 base, 2 bases remained unmatched.

The CDR3 here is CASSLALSERKNTGELFF. In DNA, the CDR3 is TGTGCCAGCAGCTTGGCCCTATCGGAGCGGAAGAACACCGGGGAGCTGTTTTTT. The chain has TRBV5-5 and TRBJ2-2; perhaps TRBD2 as D (5 bases). V lost 0 bases, J lost 1 base, and 16 bases lay in between. The CDR3 is 18 residues long. The V gene's germline CDR1 is SGHKS and CDR2 YYEKEE (reference sequence).

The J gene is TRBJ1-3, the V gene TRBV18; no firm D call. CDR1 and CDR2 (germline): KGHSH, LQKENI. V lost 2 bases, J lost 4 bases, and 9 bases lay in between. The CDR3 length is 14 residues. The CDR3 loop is CASSPGGLGNTIYF. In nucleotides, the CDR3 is TGTGCCAGCTCACCAGGAGGACTCGGAAACACCATATATTTT. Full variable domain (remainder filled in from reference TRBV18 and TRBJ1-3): NAGVMQNPRHLVRRRGQEARLRCSPMKGHSHVYWYRQLPEEGLKFMVYLQKENIIDESGMPKERFSAEFPKEGPSILRIQQVVRGDSAAYFCASSPGGLGNTIYFGEGSWLTVV.

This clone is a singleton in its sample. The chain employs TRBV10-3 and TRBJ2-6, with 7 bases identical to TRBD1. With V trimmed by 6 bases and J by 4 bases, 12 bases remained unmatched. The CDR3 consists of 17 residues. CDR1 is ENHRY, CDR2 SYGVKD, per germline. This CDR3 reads CAISQQGSEFGANVLTF. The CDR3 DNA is TGTGCCATCAGCCAACAGGGGTCGGAATTCGGGGCCAACGTCCTGACTTTC.

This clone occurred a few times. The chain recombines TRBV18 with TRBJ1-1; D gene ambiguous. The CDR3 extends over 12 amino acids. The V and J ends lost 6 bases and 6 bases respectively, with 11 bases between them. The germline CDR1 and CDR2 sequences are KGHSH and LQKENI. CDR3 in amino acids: CASSLTVAEAFF. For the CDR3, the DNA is TGTGCCAGCTCCCTCACAGTCGCTGAAGCTTTCTTT.

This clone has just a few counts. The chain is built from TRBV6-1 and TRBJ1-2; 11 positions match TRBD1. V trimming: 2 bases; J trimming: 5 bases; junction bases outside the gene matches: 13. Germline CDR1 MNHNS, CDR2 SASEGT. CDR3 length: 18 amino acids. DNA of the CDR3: TGTGCCAGCAGTGAAAGGAGGACAGGGGGCTTTCTAGGTTATGGCTACACCTTC. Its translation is CASSERRTGGFLGYGYTF.

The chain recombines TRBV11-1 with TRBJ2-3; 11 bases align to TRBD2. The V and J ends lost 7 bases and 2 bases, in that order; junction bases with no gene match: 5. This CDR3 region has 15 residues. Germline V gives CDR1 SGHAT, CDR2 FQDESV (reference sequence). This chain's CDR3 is CASKRLAGPTDTQYF. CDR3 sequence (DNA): TGTGCCAGCAAAAGACTAGCGGGACCCACAGATACGCAGTATTTT.

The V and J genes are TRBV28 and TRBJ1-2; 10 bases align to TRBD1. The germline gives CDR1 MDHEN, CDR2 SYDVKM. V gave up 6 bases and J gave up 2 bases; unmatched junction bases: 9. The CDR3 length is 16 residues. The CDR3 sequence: CASSSPGTGANYGYTF. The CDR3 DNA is TGTGCCAGCAGCAGCCCGGGGACAGGGGCCAACTATGGCTACACCTTC.

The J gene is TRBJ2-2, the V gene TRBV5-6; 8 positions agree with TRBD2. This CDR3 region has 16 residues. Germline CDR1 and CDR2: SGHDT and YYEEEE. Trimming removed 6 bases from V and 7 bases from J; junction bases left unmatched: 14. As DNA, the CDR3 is TGTGCCAGCAACATAGCCGGGACTAGAAGGGTCGGGGAGCTGTTTTTT. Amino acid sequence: CASNIAGTRRVGELFF.